What follows describes a single T cell receptor beta chain. Sequenced by immunoSEQ multiplex PCR; TCRdb stores in-frame clones only, minus some. This sample has over 150,000 clones; 80% to 95% occur once, and the top ten carry roughly 2%. These data are taken from a study of control samples from healthy donors and cancer patients. This CDR3 spans 13 amino acids. V lost 5 bases and J lost 5, with 12 bases in between. Germline V CDR1 and CDR2: MNHEY, SVGAGI. Input material: blood. This chain joins TRBV6-5 and TRBJ1-1; maybe TRBD1 (6 bases). The source of this sequence is a woman between 40 and 55 years old in good health. Here the CDR3 DNA reads TGTGCCAGCAGTACAGGGACGTGGACTGAAGCTTTCTTT. It codes for CASSTGTWTEAFF.